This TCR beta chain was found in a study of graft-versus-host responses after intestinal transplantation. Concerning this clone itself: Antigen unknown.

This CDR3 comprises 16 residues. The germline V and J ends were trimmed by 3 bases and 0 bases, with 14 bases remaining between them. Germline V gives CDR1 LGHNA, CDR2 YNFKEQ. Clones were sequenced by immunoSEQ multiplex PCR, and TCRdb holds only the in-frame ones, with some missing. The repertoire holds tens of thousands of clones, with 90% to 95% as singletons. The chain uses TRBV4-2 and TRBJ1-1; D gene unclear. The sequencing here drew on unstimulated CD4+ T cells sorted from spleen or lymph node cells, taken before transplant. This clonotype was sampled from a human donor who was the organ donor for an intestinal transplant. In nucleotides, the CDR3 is TGTGCCAGCAGCCACCCGGACGGTGGGATGAACACTGAAGCTTTCTTT. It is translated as CASSHPDGGMNTEAFF.